This T cell receptor beta chain originates from a study of T cell changes during pregnancy in multiple sclerosis. TCRdb's table, derived via immunoSEQ multiplex PCR, lists solely in-frame clones and lacks some. The table records 35,000 to 45,000 clones, roughly 91% of them present only once. The CDR3 is 13 amino acids. CDR1 and CDR2 (germline): PRHDT, FYEKMQ (reference sequence). Trimming cost V 6 bases and J 2 bases, with 11 bases left between them. The receptor was derived from a female donor with multiple sclerosis, enrolled in a pregnancy study. The specimen was CD4+ T cells from peripheral blood mononuclear cells, collected in the first trimester of pregnancy. The chain has TRBV13 and TRBJ2-7; no clear D. CDR3 protein: CASRGSEAYEQYF. The DNA of the CDR3 is TGTGCCAGCAGAGGAAGCGAGGCCTACGAGCAGTACTTC.